This T cell receptor (beta chain) was identified during a study of blood T cell repertoires in COVID-19. About the study: The study drew acute and convalescent COVID-19 samples from the United States, Italy and Spain. PBMCs, B-cell-depleted T cells, or T cells were the source of the cDNA or gDNA that made up the material.

Under the authors' procedure: Reference gene primer amplification gave nucleated cell count estimates. Produced via immunoSEQ multiplex PCR; TCRdb's table is partial and in-frame only. The V and J calls and clone size are taken from that table; D and trimming were inferred from the DNA. Of some 220,000 clones in the sample, 85% were seen once. The sample was peripheral blood. The sequence came from a woman in her fifties or sixties with active or convalescent COVID-19.

CDR3 in amino acids: CASSNGDLNTEAFF. DNA of the CDR3: TGTGCCAGTAGTAACGGGGACTTGAACACTGAAGCTTTCTTT. The gene calls are TRBV19 and TRBJ1-1; tentative D call: TRBD1 (5 bases). CDR1 and CDR2 from the germline V gene are LNHDA and SQIVND (reference sequence). This CDR3 is 14 amino acids long. Trimming left V 4 bases short and J 0 bases short, with 9 bases between.